The following is a T cell receptor (beta chain) sequence with its context. The target antigen is unknown. This sample is part of a study of cytomegalovirus exposure and HLA in healthy donors. Study findings and constraints: Sequencing depth roughly uniform across donors was assumed in presence/absence analyses. Most TCR beta V segments were productive about 87% or about 30% of the time in an earlier analysis.

There are 16 residues in the CDR3. The V gene's germline CDR1 is SGHRS and CDR2 YFSETQ. Unmatched junction bases numbered 6, after V lost 5 bases and J lost 3 bases. The PCR contained 60 Vbeta and 13 Jbeta primers. Profiled with immunoSEQ multiplex PCR; TCRdb holds only in-frame clones, not every one. Of about 160,000 clones listed, around 72% were seen once; the top ten hold around 2.4%. Donors showed nominal health when sampled, although they likely had unrecorded immune exposures. This chain joins TRBV5-1 and TRBJ2-2, with 11 bases aligning to TRBD2. Sequences were obtained from PBMCs. The TCR was taken from a female donor in good health and CMV-seronegative. This CDR3 reads CASRGALAGDTGELFF. CDR3 DNA: TGCGCCAGCAGGGGGGCACTAGCGGGAGACACCGGGGAGCTGTTTTTT.